The TCR beta chain under discussion was sequenced for a study of blood T cell repertoires in COVID-19. Enrollees, about 18 to 90 years old, lived in 24 US areas. Cohorts were based on clinical histories the participants reported. Some clones are missing from TCRdb's copy, which holds only in-frame ones; the method was immunoSEQ multiplex PCR. Here the sample spans 350,000 to 400,000 clones, around 87% being singletons. This TCR came from a woman younger than 45 with acute COVID-19. Sequences were obtained from PBMCs or T cells enriched from blood (not recorded which).

The CDR3 reads CASNPGQNYGYTF. In DNA form, the CDR3 reads TGTGCCAGTAACCCCGGACAGAACTATGGCTACACCTTC. The chain joins TRBV19 to TRBJ1-2, with D maybe TRBD1 (6 bases). The CDR3 is 13 amino acids. V was trimmed by 7 bases and J by 2 bases, leaving 11 bases between them. Germline lookup yields CDR1 LNHDA and CDR2 SQIVND (reference sequence).